A selection of T cell receptor beta chains follows, all from one sample in a study of vaccination effects on CD4 cells after COVID-19. Here immunoSEQ multiplex PCR was the method, and the copy in TCRdb shows in-frame clones only, minus some. Here the sample spans tens of thousands of clones, 65% to 85% being singletons. The antigens these receptors bind are not known. The source material was CD4+ T cells from PBMCs cultured with HCoV-NL63 spike peptides, sampled before COVID-19 vaccination. Receptors were obtained from a human donor who received a COVID-19 vaccine. Both conserved end residues are part of each CDR3. D genes are given only for firm matches. Not every row has a clone size; where given, it reads once, few, many or a size class.

clone size	V gene	D gene	J gene	CDR3 protein	CDR3 DNA
.	TRBV27	.	TRBJ1-5	CASRLGGSGDQPQHF	TGTGCCAGCAGGTTGGGGGGAAGTGGCGATCAGCCCCAGCATTTT
.	TRBV19	.	TRBJ2-1	CASSIREEQFF	TGTGCCAGTAGTATTCGAGAGGAGCAGTTCTTC
.	TRBV18	.	TRBJ2-2	CASSRPGPNTGELFF	TGTGCCAGCTCTCGGCCGGGACCAAACACCGGGGAGCTGTTTTTT
.	TRBV24-1	TRBD2	TRBJ2-1	CATSDLSSGYNEQFF	TGTGCCACCAGTGATTTATCTAGCGGGTATAATGAGCAGTTCTTC
.	TRBV11-2	TRBD1	TRBJ2-1	CASTPPDRGICNEQFF	TGTGCCAGCACCCCCCCGGACAGGGGTATATGCAATGAGCAGTTCTTC
.	TRBV9	.	TRBJ2-3	CASSVTAPSTDTQYF	TGTGCCAGCAGCGTAACGGCCCCTAGCACAGATACGCAGTATTTT
.	TRBV24-1	TRBD2	TRBJ2-3	CATSSGGEDTQYF	TGTGCCACCAGTTCGGGGGGGGAGGATACGCAGTATTTT
.	TRBV5-1	.	TRBJ1-4	CASRSTRGHLNEKLFF	TGCGCCAGCAGATCCACTAGGGGACACCTGAATGAAAAACTGTTTTTT
once	TRBV7-3	.	TRBJ2-2	CASSPAGQAGTGELFF	TGTGCCAGCAGTCCCGCGGGCCAGGCGGGCACCGGGGAGCTGTTTTTT
.	TRBV18	.	TRBJ1-1	CASSPSERNTEAFF	TGTGCCAGCTCACCGTCGGAACGGAACACTGAAGCTTTCTTT
.	TRBV19	.	TRBJ2-5	CASSIFPEMTQYF	TGTGCCAGTAGTATCTTCCCGGAAATGACCCAGTACTTC
.	TRBV6-5	.	TRBJ1-1	CASSPQGYGTEAFF	TGTGCCAGCAGTCCTCAGGGATATGGCACTGAAGCTTTCTTT
.	TRBV15	.	TRBJ2-5	CATSRDLGLQETQYF	TGTGCCACCAGCAGAGATTTGGGGCTCCAAGAGACCCAGTACTTC
.	TRBV11-2	TRBD1	TRBJ1-5	CASSSTGGQGQPQHF	TGTGCCAGCAGCTCCACAGGGGGCCAGGGCCAGCCCCAGCATTTT
.	TRBV6-4	TRBD2	TRBJ2-3	CASSPLAPSSTDTQYF	TGTGCCAGCAGTCCACTAGCGCCTTCTAGCACAGATACGCAGTATTTT
.	TRBV3-1/TRBV3-2	.	TRBJ1-1	CASSARGAFTEAFF	TGTGCCAGCAGCGCAAGAGGCGCTTTTACTGAAGCTTTCTTT
.	TRBV19	.	TRBJ1-5	CASSIDYSNQPQHF	TGTGCCAGTAGCATCGATTATAGCAATCAGCCCCAGCATTTT
.	TRBV6-2/TRBV6-3	.	TRBJ1-4	CASSYSHLQKLFF	TGTGCCAGCAGTTACTCGCATCTGCAAAAACTGTTTTTT
.	TRBV7-9	.	TRBJ2-1	CASSLRERRGDISYNEQFF	TGTGCCAGCAGCTTAAGAGAGAGGAGAGGGGACATCTCCTACAATGAGCAGTTCTTC
.	TRBV18	.	TRBJ2-5	CASSPDRQETQYF	TGTGCCAGCTCACCGGACAGACAAGAGACCCAGTACTTC
.	TRBV11-2	.	TRBJ2-3	CASSLADTQYF	TGTGCCAGCAGCCTGGCAGATACGCAGTATTTT
.	TRBV6-2/TRBV6-3	TRBD1	TRBJ1-2	CASSRYAGTGNYGYTF	TGCGCCAGCAGCCGATACGCCGGGACAGGGAACTATGGCTACACCTTC
.	TRBV6-5	.	TRBJ2-2	CASTGQPYTGELFF	TGTGCCAGCACAGGACAGCCCTACACCGGGGAGCTGTTTTTT
.	TRBV6-2/TRBV6-3	.	TRBJ1-1	CASSYGAPTGLGDTEAFF	TGTGCCAGCAGTTATGGGGCGCCTACAGGGTTAGGGGACACTGAAGCTTTCTTT
.	TRBV4-3	.	TRBJ2-5	CASSQDSMPETQYF	TGCGCCAGCAGCCAAGATAGCATGCCCGAGACCCAGTACTTC
.	TRBV6-2/TRBV6-3	.	TRBJ2-1	CASSTLRREQFF	TGTGCCAGCAGCACCTTACGCCGTGAGCAGTTCTTC
.	TRBV18	.	TRBJ2-5	CASSPRGARETQYF	TGTGCCAGCTCACCACGGGGGGCGCGGGAGACCCAGTACTTC
.	TRBV6-5	.	TRBJ1-2	CAAAGGKVYGYTF	TGTGCAGCCGCCGGGGGCAAGGTCTATGGCTACACCTTC
.	TRBV7-2	.	TRBJ1-2	CASSSVRGNNYGYTF	TGTGCCAGCAGCTCTGTGCGGGGCAATAACTATGGCTACACCTTC
.	TRBV24-1	TRBD2	TRBJ2-1	CATSDRGASGRRNEQFF	TGTGCCACCAGTGATCGTGGGGCTAGCGGGCGGAGAAATGAGCAGTTCTTC
.	TRBV25-1	TRBD1	TRBJ1-4	CASSAAGGLHEKLFF	TGTGCCAGCAGTGCAGCAGGGGGATTGCATGAAAAACTGTTTTTT
few	TRBV19	TRBD2	TRBJ2-2	CASRIILAGRPLGGELFF	TGTGCCAGTAGAATAATCCTAGCGGGGAGGCCGCTGGGCGGGGAGCTGTTTTTT
.	TRBV9	TRBD1	TRBJ1-3	CASSVRTGGTGNTIYF	TGTGCCAGCAGCGTAAGGACAGGGGGAACTGGAAACACCATATATTTT
.	TRBV9	.	TRBJ1-2	CASSVRDANYGYTF	TGTGCCAGCAGCGTGCGGGACGCTAACTATGGCTACACCTTC
few	TRBV30	.	TRBJ1-2	CAWSFETGGGYTF	TGTGCCTGGAGTTTCGAGACGGGGGGTGGCTACACCTTC
.	TRBV12-5	TRBD2	TRBJ2-3	CASGVSGGSTDTQYF	TGTGCTAGTGGTGTTAGCGGGGGGTCTACAGATACGCAGTATTTT
.	TRBV3-1/TRBV3-2	.	TRBJ1-1	CASSQVTAEAFF	TGTGCCAGCAGCCAAGTGACGGCTGAAGCTTTCTTT
few	TRBV2	TRBD1	TRBJ1-2	CASSGTGGADYTF	TGTGCCAGCAGCGGGACAGGGGGCGCGGACTACACCTTC
.	TRBV4-1	.	TRBJ2-3	CASSQDATQYF	TGCGCCAGCAGCCAAGATGCCACGCAGTATTTT
.	TRBV6-5	.	TRBJ1-6	CASGTTYNSPLHF	TGTGCCAGCGGCACGACCTATAATTCACCCCTCCACTTT
.	TRBV27	.	TRBJ1-5	CASSGQGFQPQHF	TGTGCCAGCAGCGGTCAAGGGTTCCAGCCCCAGCATTTT